The rows below give T cell receptor beta chains drawn from one sample of a study of blood T cell repertoires in COVID-19. Using immunoSEQ multiplex PCR, the repertoire was profiled, and TCRdb retains in-frame clones only, with some absent. The sample consists of some 290,000 clones, approximately 91% of them appearing once. The sample taken for sequencing was PBMCs or T cells enriched from blood (not recorded which). The source of these receptors is a woman aged 25-40 years who had been exposed to COVID-19. The conserved cysteine and the conserved F or W are not part of the CDR3 here. Fields, in order: V gene, J gene, clone size, CDR3 protein. Not all rows give a size; the values are once, few, many and, for expanded clones, a class.

>TRBV6-5|TRBJ1-1|NA
ASTLGRGLTEAF
>TRBV6-5|TRBJ1-2|NA
ATTQGSNYGYT
>TRBV5-4|TRBJ1-6|NA
ASSPGQGASNSPLH
>TRBV5-5|TRBJ1-4|NA
ASSLQQGPNEKLF
>TRBV29-1|TRBJ2-7|NA
SVLYRQHEQY
>TRBV6-5|TRBJ1-2|NA
ASRKGGSAYYGYT
>TRBV25-1|TRBJ1-2|NA
ASSEYVAVGYT
>TRBV12-3/TRBV12-4|TRBJ1-1|NA
ASTLRGDTEAF
>TRBV6-1|TRBJ1-5|NA
ASSGRAGGAYQPQH
>TRBV3-1/TRBV3-2|TRBJ1-4|once
ASSQDFGRGQSHRPGEKLF
>TRBV6-5|TRBJ1-5|NA
ASSPGLSQPQH
>TRBV5-4|TRBJ1-1|NA
ASSLGSPSASNTEAF
>TRBV4-2|TRBJ1-1|NA
ASSQDRQAGNTEAF
>TRBV4-1|TRBJ1-1|NA
ASSQVEGAFDTEAF
>TRBV12-3/TRBV12-4|TRBJ2-1|NA
ASSFRGDEQF
>TRBV19|TRBJ2-1|NA
ASSIAWDRVSNEQF
>TRBV6-6|TRBJ1-1|NA
ASSEEMNTEAF
>TRBV19|TRBJ1-5|NA
ASSLRGRGQPQH
>TRBV5-1|TRBJ1-3|NA
ASSRSLGQGGNTIY
>TRBV28|TRBJ1-2|few
ASSFGGYGYT
>TRBV7-2|TRBJ2-5|NA
ASSFGGGAETQY
>TRBV24-1|TRBJ2-1|once
ATSDPGQGNDEQF
>TRBV9|TRBJ2-3|NA
ASSVLGLAGGQRTDTQY
>TRBV5-4|TRBJ2-3|NA
ASSLGSGGATDTQY
>TRBV5-1|TRBJ1-3|NA
ASSRPGQNGNTIY
>TRBV10-3|TRBJ1-1|NA
AIKLGGGNTEAF
>TRBV20-1|TRBJ1-2|NA
SASYLQGNYGYT
>TRBV7-9|TRBJ1-1|NA
ASSHKVRGTEAF
>TRBV19|TRBJ2-7|NA
ASSNGGARTMEQY
>TRBV27|TRBJ2-3|NA
ASSPPGGSSTDTQY
>TRBV5-5|TRBJ2-7|NA
ASSPLGWGEEDYEQY
>TRBV11-3|TRBJ2-3|once
ASGRGSRTDTQY
>TRBV27|TRBJ1-1|NA
ASSLRGQGESF
>TRBV19|TRBJ2-1|NA
ASSILRDRVSSYNEQF
>TRBV5-1|TRBJ2-7|NA
ASSLANRVGSYEQY
>TRBV6-5|TRBJ1-2|NA
ASSSSRGWDYGYT
>TRBV2|TRBJ1-1|NA
ATGTGNSPEAF
>TRBV10-1|TRBJ2-5|NA
ASSEPQGARETQY
>TRBV6-2/TRBV6-3|TRBJ2-3|NA
ASSYFTSSGRTDTQY
>TRBV4-1|TRBJ2-3|NA
ASSQDRSTDTQY
>TRBV4-3|TRBJ1-2|NA
ASSQVPGQFYGYT
>TRBV19|TRBJ2-3|NA
ASSPSWADTQY
>TRBV6-5|TRBJ1-5|NA
ASSQQGWGNQPQH
>TRBV24-1|TRBJ2-5|NA
ATSDLNRGNQETQY
>TRBV2|TRBJ2-3|NA
ASNRLAGGDTQY
>TRBV7-9|TRBJ2-2|NA
SGATGELF
>TRBV7-2|TRBJ1-2|once
ASSYGGNSRYGYT
>TRBV4-1|TRBJ1-2|once
ASSQDLGGNYGYT
>TRBV12-5|TRBJ1-1|NA
ASGLAGGNTEAF
>TRBV20-1|TRBJ1-2|NA
SAKAYGYT
>TRBV24-1|TRBJ2-3|NA
ATSDVGGGGTTDTQY
>TRBV4-2|TRBJ1-2|NA
ASSQVTDSNYGYT
>TRBV6-5|TRBJ2-5|NA
ASSTTGLLQETQY
>TRBV5-4|TRBJ2-5|once
ASSSGLAGGAETQY
>TRBV30|TRBJ2-3|NA
AWSSLAASTDTQY
>TRBV7-8|TRBJ2-1|NA
ASSLSPGTYQF
>TRBV11-3|TRBJ2-7|NA
ASSLDYGQGYEQY
>TRBV7-9|TRBJ1-4|NA
ASSLVQLNEKLF
>TRBV7-2|TRBJ1-2|NA
ASRRDRRFYGYT
>TRBV5-1|TRBJ1-2|NA
ASSLDSDNYGYT